The 13 T cell receptor beta chains below all came from one sample that was sequenced in a study of T cell responses to AZD1222 COVID-19 vaccine. The assay was immunoSEQ multiplex PCR, and TCRdb's table has in-frame clones only and misses some. The sample consists of 120,000 to 150,000 clones, 88% of them appearing once. The source material was peripheral blood, sampled 28 days after the second dose of the MenACWY control vaccine. These receptors came from an adult who received the MenACWY meningococcal vaccine as a control.

The rearrangement uses TRBV21-1 and TRBJ1-5. TRBV21-1 is reported as a pseudogene. The CDR3 runs 14 residues. CDR3 protein: CASSNRTQNQPQHF. CDR3 DNA sequence: TGTGCCAGCAGCAACCGGACGCAAAATCAGCCCCAGCATTTT.

The chain links TRBV10-3 to TRBJ1-2; TRBD1 agrees at 8 bases. J gave up 12 bases and V 0 bases, and 9 bases lay outside the gene matches. Per germline, CDR1 ENHRY and CDR2 SYGVKD. The CDR3 runs 14 residues. This CDR3 is CAISESGQAPENTF. As DNA, the CDR3 is TGTGCCATCAGTGAGTCGGGACAGGCGCCGGAGAACACCTTC.

The chain recombines TRBV7-2 with TRBJ2-7; TRBD1 is a possible D gene (5 bases). Germline CDR1 SGHTA, CDR2 FQGNSA. The length of the CDR3 is 13 residues. V was pared by 3 bases and J by 3 bases, with 9 bases between. For the CDR3, the DNA is TGTGCCAGCAGCTTTAAGGGGCTCTACGAGCAGTACTTC. This codes for CASSFKGLYEQYF.

The chain links TRBV13 to TRBJ2-3; 10 positions match TRBD1. Germline values: CDR1 PRHDT, CDR2 FYEKMQ (reference sequence). The CDR3 is made up of 17 amino acids. V shed 3 bases, J shed 4 bases, and the junction held 10 bases outside the gene matches. DNA for the CDR3: TGTGCCAGCAGCTTTTTAAGCTGGGACAGGGGTGCAGATACGCAGTATTTT. It encodes CASSFLSWDRGADTQYF. Together with reference TRBV13 and TRBJ2-3, the CDR3 gives the full variable domain: AAGVIQSPRHLIKEKRETATLKCYPIPRHDTVYWYQQGPGQDPQFLISFYEKMQSDKGSIPDRFSAQQFSDYHSELNMSSLELGDSALYFCASSFLSWDRGADTQYFGPGTRLTVL.

V is TRBV5-1 and J is TRBJ2-7; 7 bases fit TRBD2. The V gene's germline CDR1 is SGHRS and CDR2 YFSETQ. The length of the CDR3 is 13 residues. The V gene end was trimmed by 6 bases and the J gene end by 6 bases; junction bases not matched to a gene: 9. CDR3 DNA sequence: TGCGCCAGCACCGGGACGGGGGGAGCCGAGCAGTACTTC. Translating gives CASTGTGGAEQYF.

The chain is built from TRBV7-8 and TRBJ1-2; possible D gene TRBD1, 5 bases. Germline CDR1 and CDR2: SGHVS and FQNEAQ. V lost 4 bases and J 0 bases, leaving 9 bases between the germline ends. This CDR3 has 14 amino acids. CDR3 sequence reads: CASSSGPANYGYTF. The CDR3 nucleotides are TGTGCCAGCAGCTCGGGACCGGCTAACTATGGCTACACCTTC. The full variable domain, completed using reference TRBV7-8 and TRBJ1-2, is GAGVSQSPRYKVAKRGQDVALRCDPISGHVSLFWYQQALGQGPEFLTYFQNEAQLDKSGLPSDRFFAERPEGSVSTLKIQRTQQEDSAVYLCASSSGPANYGYTFGSGTRLTVV.

This clone has a single count. The chain recombines TRBV6-2 or TRBV6-3 with TRBJ1-5; tentatively, D is TRBD1 (5 bases). The germline V gene encodes CDR1 MNHEY and CDR2 SVGEGT. The CDR3 runs 13 residues. The ends were cut back, 4 bases at V and 4 bases at J, with 8 bases in the middle. The CDR3 loop is CASSWAGNQPQHF. In nucleotides, the CDR3 is TGTGCCAGCAGTTGGGCAGGGAATCAGCCCCAGCATTTT.

The chain links TRBV30 to TRBJ1-3, with D uncertain. Trimming cost V 3 bases and J 2 bases, with 8 bases left between them. The germline CDR1 and CDR2 sequences are GTSNPN and SVGIG (reference sequence). This CDR3 is built from 13 residues. This chain's CDR3 is CAWRRVAGNTIYF. The CDR3 bases are TGTGCCTGGAGGAGAGTAGCTGGAAACACCATATATTTT.

The V and J genes are TRBV27 and TRBJ2-3; D gene uncertain. Germline V lookup: CDR1 MNHEY, CDR2 SMNVEV (reference sequence). This CDR3 has 14 residues. V was clipped by 5 bases and J by 0 bases, with 9 bases between them. The DNA of the CDR3 is TGTGCCAGCAGTCTTACTCGTAGCACAGATACGCAGTATTTT. As protein: CASSLTRSTDTQYF.

J is TRBJ1-1 and V is TRBV19; weak D call: TRBD1 (5 bases). The CDR3 extends over 16 amino acids. Between the trimmed V and J ends, which lost 6 bases and 2 bases, there was a span of 19 bases. CDR1 and CDR2 (germline): LNHDA, SQIVND (reference sequence). The CDR3 DNA reads as TGTGCCAGTAGCCCGCTGAAAGGAGGGACTAACACTGAAGCTTTCTTT. Its translation is CASSPLKGGTNTEAFF.

This clone was seen just once. As DNA, the CDR3 is TGTGCTAGTGGTTTGGATGGGGATATCTATGGCTACACCTTC. Protein: CASGLDGDIYGYTF. The chain couples TRBV12-5 to TRBJ1-2; D unclear. Germline loops: CDR1 LGHNT, CDR2 FRNRAP. Trimming removed 1 base from V and 4 bases from J, with 10 bases in between. The CDR3 spans 14 residues.

Only one count was recorded for this clone. V is TRBV28 and J is TRBJ2-7; D might be TRBD1 (5 bases). Germline V lookup: CDR1 MDHEN, CDR2 SYDVKM. Between the trimmed V and J ends, which lost 2 bases and 3 bases, there was a span of 14 bases. This CDR3 has 15 amino acids. The CDR3 loop reads CASSLRAGIFYEQYF. CDR3 DNA sequence: TGTGCCAGCAGTTTAAGGGCAGGGATTTTCTACGAGCAGTACTTC.

This chain connects TRBV10-3 to TRBJ2-7; 11 bases map to TRBD1. The CDR3 spans 13 residues. With V trimmed by 6 bases and J by 3 bases, 1 base remained unmatched. The germline CDR1 and CDR2 sequences are ENHRY and SYGVKD. CDR3 residues: CAIRGQGGYEQYF. The CDR3 nucleotides read TGTGCCATCAGGGGACAGGGGGGCTACGAGCAGTACTTC.